A selection of T cell receptor beta chains follows, all from one sample in a study of cytomegalovirus exposure and HLA in healthy donors. Measured with immunoSEQ multiplex PCR; TCRdb has only the in-frame clones, and not every one. The listing records over 200,000 clones. The sequenced sample consisted of PBMCs. Every receptor here comes from a woman aged 25 to 39 in good health and CMV-seropositive. Both conserved end residues are trimmed from each CDR3. D genes are given only for firm matches.

TRBV5-6	-	TRBJ1-2	ASSLKNSNYGYT
TRBV18	-	TRBJ2-1	ASSPVPLSDNEQF
TRBV5-6	TRBD1	TRBJ2-3	ASSLEGAVSDTQY
TRBV5-4	-	TRBJ2-7	ASSADSNEQY
TRBV6-6	-	TRBJ1-4	ASSYPVTGEKLF
TRBV28	TRBD1	TRBJ1-5	ASSPSQGAPYQPQH
TRBV6-5	TRBD1	TRBJ2-1	ASSYSRTGRYNEQF
TRBV7-9	TRBD2	TRBJ2-1	ASSSRLAVSYNEQF
TRBV28	-	TRBJ2-5	ASSPVGAGVLETQY
TRBV5-1	-	TRBJ1-1	ASSVGHPAEAF
TRBV4-1	-	TRBJ1-4	ASSKPTRAGHEKLF
TRBV12-5	-	TRBJ2-1	ASGLVQNEQF
TRBV5-6	-	TRBJ1-6	ASSVTRYNSPLH
TRBV6-5	TRBD1	TRBJ1-1	ASSYSADRDTEAF
TRBV18	-	TRBJ1-1	ASSLQVKDEAF
TRBV5-4	-	TRBJ2-1	ASSLADWANEQF
TRBV27	-	TRBJ1-5	ASGRGISNQPQH
TRBV28	-	TRBJ1-1	ASSFTRGVRDGAF
TRBV6-1	-	TRBJ1-1	ASSDPWTVEAF
TRBV7-8	TRBD2	TRBJ2-7	ASSLTGTTYEQY
TRBV7-9	-	TRBJ1-2	ASSLNNPGPLLGYT
TRBV2	-	TRBJ2-7	ASRDQRAEQY
TRBV28	-	TRBJ1-5	ASSFLQVNQPQH
TRBV10-2	-	TRBJ2-7	ASSESDTEQY
TRBV6-5	TRBD1	TRBJ1-2	ASSYGTGHLYGYT
TRBV6-6	-	-	ASSPLDVAYEQY
TRBV1	-	TRBJ1-1	TSSHRGEDTEAF
TRBV5-1	TRBD2	TRBJ2-1	ASSLGAGVYNEQF
TRBV11-2	-	TRBJ1-1	ASSPNRWSTEAF